The TCR beta chain under discussion was sequenced for a study of blood T cell repertoires in COVID-19. Study at large: Samples taken during acute and convalescent COVID-19 were collected in the United States, Italy and Spain. Nucleic acid was either cDNA or gDNA, and it came from T cells, B-cell-depleted T cells, or PBMCs.

From germline, CDR1 is KGHDR and CDR2 SFDVKD. V was shortened by 8 bases and J by 0 bases, with 10 bases between the two germline ends. The CDR3 runs 15 residues. During active infection, Seattle patients enrolled and were then monitored through disease. Sequencing was performed with immunoSEQ multiplex PCR; in TCRdb, only in-frame clones are kept and a portion is missing. This repertoire shows 150,000 to 200,000 clones, roughly 80% found once; its top ten account for roughly 15%. The chain combines TRBV24-1 with TRBJ2-6; D remains unclear. The sequenced sample was peripheral blood. The TCR was taken from a woman aged 70 to 79 with COVID-19, enrolled during active disease. The CDR3 is CATTSSSSGANVLTF. CDR3 DNA: TGTGCCACCACTTCGTCTAGCTCTGGGGCCAACGTCCTGACTTTC.